These 8 T cell receptor beta chains were sequenced from one sample in a study of blood T cell repertoires in COVID-19. Assay: immunoSEQ multiplex PCR; the TCRdb copy retains only in-frame clones and omits some. The table shows around 250,000 clones, with roughly 89% occurring only once. The sequencing input was peripheral blood. Every receptor here comes from a middle-aged woman who had recovered from COVID-19.

The V call is TRBV13, the J call TRBJ2-1; TRBD2 matches at 8 bases. CDR3 length: 15 residues. The germline V gene encodes CDR1 PRHDT and CDR2 FYEKMQ (reference sequence). V lost 5 bases to trimming and J lost 4 bases; unmatched junction nucleotides: 7. The CDR3 sequence is CASSREGSGYNEQFF. The CDR3, as DNA: TGTGCCAGCAGCCGGGAGGGGAGTGGGTACAATGAGCAGTTCTTC.

The V call is TRBV10-1, the J call TRBJ2-7; 9 bases are shared with TRBD1. Germline V gene lookup returns CDR1 WNHNN and CDR2 SYGVQD (reference sequence). This CDR3 spans 14 amino acids. The trim removed 5 bases at V and 4 bases at J, leaving 6 bases unmatched. CDR3 region: CASSPGQGPYEQYF. The CDR3 nucleotides read TGCGCCAGCAGTCCGGGACAGGGACCGTACGAGCAGTACTTC.

The rearrangement joins TRBV25-1 to TRBJ2-7; 9 bases are a match to TRBD1. The ends lost 6 bases at V and 4 bases at J; junction bases unmatched: 10. The germline gives CDR1 MGHDK, CDR2 SYGVNS. CDR3 length: 15 amino acids. In nucleotides, the CDR3 is TGTGCCAGCAGCGACACAGGGGGCAAGGGTTACGAGCAGTACTTC. Amino acids: CASSDTGGKGYEQYF.

This chain uses TRBV4-2 with TRBJ2-1; 10 positions match TRBD1. Germline loops: CDR1 LGHNA, CDR2 YNFKEQ. The junction had 7 bases not matched to a gene; V was cut back by 0 bases and J by 8 bases. There are 16 residues in the CDR3. The CDR3 bases are TGTGCCAGCAGCCAAGATCGGGGGACAGGGGACGATGAGCAGTTCTTC. Protein product: CASSQDRGTGDDEQFF.

This clone was recorded at least ten times. The J gene is TRBJ1-5, the V gene TRBV28; 7 nucleotides match TRBD1. Germline values: CDR1 MDHEN, CDR2 SYDVKM. The CDR3 consists of 15 residues. The trim removed 5 bases at V and 4 bases at J, leaving 8 bases unmatched. CDR3 sequence reads: CASSPPTGYNQPQHF. As DNA, the CDR3 is TGTGCCAGCAGTCCCCCGACAGGGTATAATCAGCCCCAGCATTTT.

The J gene is TRBJ2-1, the V gene TRBV7-3; 9 bases are a match to TRBD2. CDR1 is SGHTA and CDR2 is FQGTGA in the germline V gene. The CDR3 loop spans 16 amino acids. V was pared by 5 bases and J by 8 bases, with 13 bases of the junction left unmatched. In nucleotides, the CDR3 is TGTGCCAGCAGCCGCCGCCTTAGCGGGAGTCGTGATGAGCAGTTCTTC. It is translated as CASSRRLSGSRDEQFF.

The chain is built from TRBV9 and TRBJ2-7; 8 positions agree with TRBD2. V shed 0 bases and J 0 bases; nucleotides not matched to a gene: 11. This CDR3 contains 18 residues. Germline V lookup: CDR1 SGDLS, CDR2 YYNGEE. In nucleotides, the CDR3 is TGTGCCAGCAGCGTAGCCGAAGGGGCGGGAGGCCACTCCTACGAGCAGTACTTC. As protein: CASSVAEGAGGHSYEQYF.

The chain uses TRBV2 and TRBJ2-5; D is ambiguous. Per germline, CDR1 SNHLY and CDR2 FYNNEI. The CDR3 is made up of 12 amino acids. Trimming stripped 2 bases from V and 5 bases from J, with 6 bases between. The CDR3 is CASSESEETQYF. CDR3 nucleotides: TGTGCCAGCAGTGAATCGGAGGAGACCCAGTACTTC.